This T cell receptor beta chain originates from a study of blood T cell repertoires in COVID-19. Study-level background: Italy, Spain and the United States were the sources of the convalescent and acute COVID-19 samples. PBMCs, B-cell-depleted T cells, or T cells were the source of the cDNA or gDNA that made up the material.

The germline V gene has CDR1 SEHNR and CDR2 FQNEAQ (reference sequence). The CDR3 contains 15 residues. Trimming left V 1 base short and J 0 bases short, with 9 bases between. Under the authors' procedure: Amplified reference gene primers provided the basis for estimating nucleated cell counts. Measured with immunoSEQ multiplex PCR; TCRdb has only the in-frame clones, and not every one. D and trimming were read from the DNA, whereas the V and J calls and clone size are those reported in that table. The sample yields about 300,000 clones, more than 70% seen once. The rearrangement joins TRBV7-9 to TRBJ1-2, with D uncertain. The sample comprised peripheral blood. This TCR came from a woman in her twenties or thirties who had recovered from COVID-19. CDR3 nucleotides: TGTGCCAGCAGCTTAGAGCAGGTTTCTAACTATGGCTACACCTTC. Protein: CASSLEQVSNYGYTF.